These T cell receptor beta chains were read from a single sample in a study of T cell repertoires in cytomegalovirus infection. TCRdb itself ran the reads through MiXCR, one entry per CDR3 protein. The table lists approximately 280,000 distinct CDR3 sequences, roughly a fifth of them singletons, with approximately 19% in the top ten. Their antigens remain unidentified. Sequencing was performed on cultured PBMCs, taken from culture after CMV antigen stimulation. These receptors were obtained from a human donor in good health (CMV status not recorded). Some clones in this sample may be carry-over from other donors' samples. Each CDR3 is given with its conserved first and last residue. Fields, in order: V gene, clone size, CDR3 length, J gene, D gene, CDR3 protein, CDR3 DNA. The D gene is left open where the match is weak. Rows give clone size only sometimes, using once, few, many, or a class for an expanded clone.

V: TRBV6-2/TRBV6-3; size: NA; length: 14; J: TRBJ2-1; D: TRBD2; CDR3: CASTGTSPYNEQFF; DNA: TGTGCCAGTACCGGGACTAGCCCATACAATGAGCAGTTCTTC
V: TRBV15; size: NA; length: 16; J: TRBJ1-5; D: TRBD1; CDR3: CATSRGDRGSNQPQHF; DNA: TGTGCCACCAGCAGAGGCGACAGGGGCAGCAATCAGCCCCAGCATTTT
V: TRBV2; size: few; length: 15; J: TRBJ1-4; D: NA; CDR3: CASSRKQGSSEKLFF; DNA: TGTGCCAGCAGTCGGAAACAGGGATCGAGTGAAAAACTGTTTTTT
V: TRBV7-2; size: many; length: 12; J: TRBJ2-5; D: NA; CDR3: CASSRTRETQYF; DNA: TGTGCCAGCAGCCGAACGAGGGAGACCCAGTACTTC
V: TRBV6-1; size: few; length: 14; J: TRBJ1-5; D: NA; CDR3: CASSEAGVNQPQHF; DNA: TGTGCCAGCAGTGAAGCAGGAGTCAATCAGCCCCAGCATTTT
V: TRBV27; size: NA; length: 15; J: TRBJ2-1; D: NA; CDR3: CASSSIPASYNEQFF; DNA: TGTGCCAGCAGTTCCATCCCCGCCTCCTACAATGAGCAGTTCTTC
V: TRBV10-3; size: NA; length: 13; J: TRBJ2-5; D: NA; CDR3: CAIREGVQETQYF; DNA: TGTGCCATCAGGGAGGGGGTCCAAGAGACCCAGTACTTC
V: TRBV19; size: NA; length: 15; J: TRBJ2-1; D: TRBD2; CDR3: CASSMGKRETHEQFF; DNA: TGTGCCAGTAGTATGGGCAAGCGGGAGACCCATGAGCAGTTCTTC
V: TRBV12-5; size: NA; length: 15; J: TRBJ1-1; D: NA; CDR3: CASGLGPGLAAEAFF; DNA: TGTGCTAGTGGGTTGGGTCCGGGACTGGCGGCTGAAGCTTTCTTT
V: TRBV7-2; size: many; length: 14; J: TRBJ2-1; D: TRBD2; CDR3: CASSPTSSYNEQFF; DNA: TGTGCCAGCAGCCCGACTAGCAGCTACAATGAGCAGTTCTTC
V: TRBV5-8; size: NA; length: 16; J: TRBJ1-1; D: NA; CDR3: CASSPGQFRRGTEAFF; DNA: TGTGCCAGCAGCCCAGGACAGTTTAGGAGAGGCACTGAAGCTTTCTTT
V: TRBV29-1; size: NA; length: 15; J: TRBJ1-2; D: TRBD1; CDR3: CSVEGGDRGNYGYTF; DNA: TGCAGCGTTGAAGGGGGGGACAGGGGAAACTATGGCTACACCTTC
V: TRBV29-1; size: many; length: 12; J: TRBJ2-5; D: NA; CDR3: CSVEGVGETQYF; DNA: TGCAGCGTTGAAGGGGTGGGGGAGACCCAGTACTTC
V: TRBV6-2/TRBV6-3; size: many; length: 15; J: TRBJ2-1; D: NA; CDR3: CASSSRRDSNNEQFF; DNA: TGTGCCAGCAGTTCCAGGCGGGACAGTAACAATGAGCAGTTCTTC
V: TRBV19; size: NA; length: 14; J: TRBJ2-5; D: TRBD2; CDR3: CASSILAGVETQYF; DNA: TGTGCCAGTAGTATACTAGCGGGAGTGGAGACCCAGTACTTC
V: TRBV7-2; size: many; length: 20; J: TRBJ2-7; D: TRBD2; CDR3: CASSFRGDGLAASSSYEQYF; DNA: TGTGCCAGCAGCTTTAGGGGAGACGGACTAGCGGCCTCAAGCTCCTACGAGCAGTACTTC
V: TRBV7-2; size: NA; length: 13; J: TRBJ2-1; D: NA; CDR3: CASSLERHNEQFF; DNA: TGTGCCAGCAGCTTAGAGAGGCACAATGAGCAGTTCTTC
V: TRBV27; size: few; length: 14; J: TRBJ1-6; D: NA; CDR3: CASTSQVPVSPLHF; DNA: TGTGCCAGCACATCTCAGGTTCCCGTCTCACCCCTCCACTTT
V: TRBV12-3/TRBV12-4; size: once; length: 15; J: TRBJ2-2; D: TRBD2; CDR3: CASTSGRVGAGELFF; DNA: TGTGCCAGCACTAGCGGGAGGGTAGGCGCCGGGGAGCTGTTTTTT
V: TRBV20-1; size: few; length: 15; J: TRBJ2-3; D: TRBD2; CDR3: CSARDGAGGTDTQYF; DNA: TGCAGTGCTAGAGATGGGGCGGGAGGCACAGATACGCAGTATTTT
V: TRBV4-3; size: few; length: 15; J: TRBJ2-1; D: NA; CDR3: CASSQEGLVYNEQFF; DNA: TGCGCCAGCAGCCAGGAAGGATTAGTCTACAATGAGCAGTTCTTC
V: TRBV14; size: NA; length: 20; J: TRBJ2-1; D: TRBD2; CDR3: CASSQGALWTSGRTYNEQFF; DNA: TGTGCCAGCAGCCAAGGGGCCCTCTGGACTAGCGGGAGGACCTACAATGAGCAGTTCTTC
V: TRBV11-3; size: NA; length: 16; J: TRBJ2-1; D: TRBD1; CDR3: CASSIGTAEIYNEQFF; DNA: TGTGCCAGCAGCATCGGGACAGCGGAAATCTACAATGAGCAGTTCTTC
V: TRBV6-5; size: NA; length: 15; J: TRBJ2-1; D: NA; CDR3: CASSYLRGTANEQFF; DNA: TGTGCCAGCAGTTACCTGCGGGGGACAGCCAATGAGCAGTTCTTC
V: TRBV19; size: NA; length: 16; J: TRBJ2-1; D: NA; CDR3: CASSYERARSYNEQFF; DNA: TGTGCCAGTAGTTACGAGAGAGCTCGCTCCTACAATGAGCAGTTCTTC
V: TRBV24-1; size: NA; length: 14; J: TRBJ1-5; D: NA; CDR3: CATSDRDFGQPQHF; DNA: TGTGCCACCAGTGATAGGGATTTTGGGCAGCCCCAGCATTTT
V: TRBV4-3; size: few; length: 17; J: TRBJ1-4; D: NA; CDR3: CASSQDGGVATNEKLFF; DNA: TGCGCCAGCAGCCAAGATGGTGGGGTAGCAACTAATGAAAAACTGTTTTTT
V: TRBV6-5; size: NA; length: 19; J: TRBJ2-2; D: TRBD2; CDR3: CASSRAKEIAGGSTGELFF; DNA: TGTGCCAGCAGCCGCGCAAAAGAAATAGCGGGAGGGAGTACCGGGGAGCTGTTTTTT
V: TRBV7-8; size: many; length: 14; J: TRBJ1-1; D: NA; CDR3: CASSLARSNTEAFF; DNA: TGTGCCAGCAGCTTAGCACGGTCGAACACTGAAGCTTTCTTT
V: TRBV5-4; size: NA; length: 16; J: TRBJ1-2; D: TRBD1; CDR3: CASLDGDRGANGGYTF; DNA: TGTGCCAGCCTCGACGGGGACAGGGGGGCAAACGGTGGCTACACCTTC
V: TRBV7-2; size: many; length: 17; J: TRBJ2-3; D: TRBD2; CDR3: CASSSGPSGTRLDTQYF; DNA: TGTGCCAGCAGCTCCGGACCTAGCGGGACCCGCCTAGATACGCAGTATTTT
V: TRBV7-2; size: many; length: 15; J: TRBJ1-1; D: NA; CDR3: CASSLAQGMNTEAFF; DNA: TGTGCCAGCAGCTTAGCACAGGGTATGAACACTGAAGCTTTCTTT
V: TRBV18; size: NA; length: 15; J: TRBJ2-2; D: NA; CDR3: CASSPLSLNTGELFF; DNA: TGTGCCAGCTCACCACTTTCCCTCAACACCGGGGAGCTGTTTTTT
V: TRBV7-6; size: many; length: 13; J: TRBJ2-2; D: NA; CDR3: CASSLFAGGELFF; DNA: TGTGCCAGCAGCTTGTTTGCTGGCGGGGAGCTGTTTTTT
V: TRBV12-3/TRBV12-4; size: NA; length: 15; J: TRBJ1-2; D: NA; CDR3: CAGSLQGSVRDGYTF; DNA: TGTGCCGGCAGTTTGCAGGGGTCGGTTAGAGATGGCTACACCTTC
V: TRBV12-3/TRBV12-4; size: many; length: 14; J: TRBJ2-7; D: NA; CDR3: CASSLSGPTYEQYF; DNA: TGTGCCAGCAGTTTAAGCGGGCCAACCTACGAGCAGTACTTC
V: TRBV2; size: many; length: 14; J: TRBJ2-7; D: TRBD1; CDR3: CASSTGPPSYEQYF; DNA: TGTGCCAGCTCGACAGGGCCACCCTCCTACGAGCAGTACTTC
V: TRBV19; size: few; length: 15; J: TRBJ2-1; D: NA; CDR3: CASTLTSLGYNEQFF; DNA: TGTGCCAGTACCCTTACTAGCTTGGGCTACAATGAGCAGTTCTTC
V: TRBV14; size: many; length: 13; J: TRBJ1-2; D: NA; CDR3: CASSRGGGTGYTF; DNA: TGTGCCAGCAGCCGCGGAGGAGGGACTGGCTACACCTTC
V: TRBV12-3/TRBV12-4; size: medium-sized; length: 13; J: TRBJ1-1; D: NA; CDR3: CASSQGPVAEAFF; DNA: TGTGCCAGCAGCCAAGGGCCGGTCGCTGAAGCTTTCTTT